This TCR beta chain was obtained from a study of blood T cell repertoires in COVID-19. Profiled with immunoSEQ multiplex PCR; TCRdb holds only in-frame clones, not every one. The sample carries 300,000 to 450,000 clones, roughly 90% recorded once. Material: peripheral blood. This clonotype originated in a woman between 25 and 40 years old with COVID-19, enrolled during active disease.

CDR3: CASSLQVAGFEKLFF. The CDR3 coding sequence is TGTGCCAGCAGCTTACAAGTGGCAGGCTTTGAAAAACTGTTTTTT. The chain recombines TRBV7-2 with TRBJ1-4, with D uncertain. V was pared by 2 bases and J by 7 bases, with 14 bases between. This CDR3 is 15 amino acids long. Looked up from germline, CDR1 is SGHTA and CDR2 is FQGNSA. The entire variable domain, with the rest obtained from reference TRBV7-2 and TRBJ1-4, is as follows: GAGVSQSPSNKVTEKGKDVELRCDPISGHTALYWYRQSLGQGLEFLIYFQGNSAPDKSGLPSDRFSAERTGGSVSTLTIQRTQQEDSAVYLCASSLQVAGFEKLFFGSGTQLSVL.